Shown below are 27 T cell receptor beta chains from a single sample sequenced in a study of CXCR3-negative and CXCR3-positive naive CD8 T cells (dated by TCRdb to about 2019). Sequencing used a NextSeq 550. The Human TCR Profiling Kit (MiLaboratory) was used to make UMI-labeled 5' RACE TRB cDNA libraries. With the reads reprocessed by TCRdb, a single entry stands for each CDR3 protein sequence and no DNA is reported. This sample's table carries roughly 6,200 distinct CDR3 sequences. The leading ten clones occupy 1% to 1.5% of the sample. Source material: naive CXCR3- CD8+ T cells from blood. The sample's cell subset or site label, decoded: CD45RO-CCR7+CD27+CD95- naive CD8+ T cells lacking CXCR3 (TNR3-). Every receptor here comes from a human donor in good health. Some clones in this sample may be carry-over from other donors' samples.

The chain uses TRBV7-7 and TRBJ2-2; the TRBD2 assignment by TCRdb is unverifiable without DNA. CDR3 size: 16 residues. The germline gives CDR1 SSHAT, CDR2 FNYEAQ (reference sequence). The CDR3 protein is CASSQGLAGSTGELFF.

Its frequency marks this clonotype as medium-sized (0.01 to 0.1%). The chain joins TRBV20-1 to TRBJ1-6; no DNA is available, so the TRBD1 call from TCRdb remains unchecked. This CDR3 region has 13 residues. CDR1 is DFQATT and CDR2 is SNEGSKA in the germline V gene (reference sequence). The CDR3 region is CSARQGTNSPLHF.

This clonotype registers medium-sized (0.01 to 0.1%) by frequency. This chain connects TRBV4-1 to TRBJ2-7; the TRBD2 assignment by TCRdb is unverifiable without DNA. There are 17 residues in the CDR3. The germline CDR1 and CDR2 sequences are MGHRA and YSYEKL. The CDR3 region is CASSQERSASGIYEQYF.

This clonotype shows up as medium-sized by frequency. This chain uses TRBV12-3 or TRBV12-4 with TRBJ2-6; the TRBD1 assignment by TCRdb is unverifiable without DNA. CDR3 length: 16 amino acids. This CDR3 is CASSLRLGPGANVLTF.

Measured by frequency, this clonotype is medium-sized. The J gene is TRBJ2-4, the V gene TRBV19; TCRdb indicates TRBD2, and absent DNA this call remains unverified. The CDR3 runs 14 residues. The germline V gene has CDR1 LNHDA and CDR2 SQIVND (reference sequence). The CDR3 spells CASSPRDSGNIQYF.

V gene TRBV11-3 combines with J gene TRBJ1-1. The CDR3 covers 14 residues. Germline CDR1 reads SGHNT; CDR2 reads YENEEA. The CDR3 sequence is CASSTRRRGTEAFF.

This clonotype is labeled medium-sized based on frequency. V and J are TRBV29-1 and TRBJ2-3; TCRdb returns TRBD2, unconfirmable since there is no DNA. Germline V gene data show CDR1 as SQVTM and CDR2 as ANQGSEA. CDR3 size: 14 residues. CDR3 residues: CSVGGTSNTDTQYF.

The chain joins TRBV7-9 to TRBJ2-7; TCRdb's D call, TRBD1, is unchecked because there is no DNA. This CDR3 contains 12 residues. Germline V lookup: CDR1 SEHNR, CDR2 FQNEAQ (reference sequence). Here the CDR3 reads CASSTDSHEQYF. Complete variable domain (other parts from reference TRBV7-9 and TRBJ2-7): DTGVSQNPRHKITKRGQNVTFRCDPISEHNRLYWYRQTLGQGPEFLTYFQNEAQLEKSRLLSDRFSAERPKGSFSTLEIQRTEQGDSAMYLCASSTDSHEQYFGPGTRLTVT.

This clonotype ranks as medium-sized in terms of frequency. CDR3 sequence reads: CAISESVGSSYNSPLHF. The chain has TRBV10-3 and TRBJ1-6. This CDR3 region has 17 residues. CDR1 is ENHRY, CDR2 SYGVKD, per germline.

The chain links TRBV20-1 to TRBJ2-7; no DNA is available, so the TRBD1 call from TCRdb remains unchecked. The CDR3 is 15 amino acids. Per the germline V gene, CDR1 is DFQATT and CDR2 is SNEGSKA (reference sequence). CDR3 region: CSAKKSPGNSYEQYF.

V is TRBV29-1 and J is TRBJ1-2; checking the TCRdb D call of TRBD1 is not possible without DNA. The CDR3 length is 12 residues. Germline lookup yields CDR1 SQVTM and CDR2 ANQGSEA. The CDR3 reads CSSASLLYGYTF.

The chain combines TRBV4-1 with TRBJ2-1. Germline V gene lookup returns CDR1 MGHRA and CDR2 YSYEKL. The CDR3 is 13 amino acids. CDR3: CASSQGTYNEQFF.

This clonotype is deemed medium-sized by its frequency. CDR3 loop: CASSLGQSTDTQYF. This chain connects TRBV12-3 or TRBV12-4 to TRBJ2-3. CDR3 length: 14 residues.

This chain uses TRBV29-1 with TRBJ2-1. The CDR3 is 14 amino acids. From germline, CDR1 is SQVTM and CDR2 ANQGSEA. Here the CDR3 reads CSGVSWSSYNEQFF.

This clonotype is deemed medium-sized by its frequency. The CDR3 spells CASSQTRLSLPNNEQFF. The rearrangement links TRBV4-1 to TRBJ2-1; checking the TCRdb D call of TRBD2 is not possible without DNA. The germline V gene has CDR1 MGHRA and CDR2 YSYEKL. CDR3 size: 17 residues.

This clonotype shows up as medium-sized (0.01 to 0.1%) by frequency. CDR3: CASSLGSSYNEQFF. This rearrangement joins TRBV5-6 to TRBJ2-1. CDR3 size: 14 residues. CDR1 is SGHDT, CDR2 YYEEEE, per germline.

This chain joins TRBV12-3 or TRBV12-4 and TRBJ1-1; TCRdb gives TRBD1 as the D gene, but with no DNA this cannot be confirmed. The CDR3 spans 14 residues. CDR3 sequence: CASRTHRSGTEAFF.

This clonotype registers medium-sized by frequency. The chain couples TRBV4-1 to TRBJ2-4; TCRdb returns TRBD1, unconfirmable since there is no DNA. Germline CDR1 MGHRA, CDR2 YSYEKL. The CDR3 has 14 residues. CDR3 sequence: CASSHGDGQHIQYF.

This clonotype is medium-sized by frequency. V and J are TRBV5-1 and TRBJ2-1. Germline V CDR1 and CDR2: SGHRS, YFSETQ. The CDR3 contains 13 residues. The CDR3 reads CASSLSQYNEQFF.

By frequency, this clonotype registers medium-sized. The chain is built from TRBV6-6 and TRBJ2-2; the D gene TCRdb calls, TRBD2, cannot be checked with no DNA. This CDR3 contains 15 residues. CDR1 and CDR2 from the germline V gene are MNHNY and SVGAGI (reference sequence). CDR3 sequence reads: CASSYKREDTGELFF.

The V gene is TRBV9, the J gene TRBJ2-3; the D call of TRBD2 rests on TCRdb alone, since no DNA is present to check it. The CDR3 is 17 amino acids. From germline, CDR1 is SGDLS and CDR2 YYNGEE. CDR3 loop: CASSGLAGGGSADTQYF.

This clonotype ranks as medium-sized in terms of frequency. This chain joins TRBV20-1 and TRBJ1-5. This CDR3 has 14 amino acids. Germline V gene lookup returns CDR1 DFQATT and CDR2 SNEGSKA (reference sequence). CDR3 amino acids: CSARAAVANQPQHF.

This clonotype ranks as medium-sized in terms of frequency. This rearrangement joins TRBV7-9 to TRBJ2-5; no DNA is available, so the TRBD1 call from TCRdb remains unchecked. CDR3 length: 16 amino acids. CDR1 SEHNR and CDR2 FQNEAQ come from the germline V gene (reference sequence). The CDR3: CASSSLPGHGQETQYF.

Considering frequency, this clonotype is medium-sized. The chain carries TRBV29-1 and TRBJ2-1; TCRdb's assignment of TRBD2 cannot be checked, as there is no DNA. Per germline, CDR1 SQVTM and CDR2 ANQGSEA. This CDR3 region has 15 residues. The CDR3 loop is CSVEDRDSGSNEQFF.

The chain recombines TRBV27 with TRBJ2-1; without DNA, the TCRdb call of TRBD2 cannot be checked. Germline V gives CDR1 MNHEY, CDR2 SMNVEV (reference sequence). The CDR3 totals 16 residues. CDR3 residues: CASSYLTGVSYNEQFF.

This clonotype is called medium-sized (0.01 to 0.1%) based on its frequency. The rearrangement links TRBV5-1 to TRBJ2-2; as DNA is missing, the TRBD1 call by TCRdb cannot be tested. Germline lookup yields CDR1 SGHRS and CDR2 YFSETQ. The CDR3 runs 19 residues. CDR3 sequence reads: CASSPPRVRQPANTGELFF.

The genes are TRBV29-1 and TRBJ2-3; TCRdb's D call, TRBD2, is unchecked because there is no DNA. CDR1 is SQVTM, CDR2 ANQGSEA, per germline. The CDR3 spans 16 residues. This chain's CDR3 is CSVAGQTSGTADTQYF.